The sequence of this TCR beta chain was determined in a study of CD4 and CD8 cells across lung adenocarcinoma regions. A single record per CDR3 protein comes from TCRdb applying MiXCR to the PCR reads. The profile shows roughly 10,000 distinct CDR3 sequences, about 47% of them singletons. Comments on this clonotype: At one boundary the junction diverges from the germline segment, which might be a read error.

This TCR was recovered from a male donor with lung adenocarcinoma. The CD4 and CD8 labels of this study may be unreliable. Sequencing was done on a sample of CD4+ T cells from the margin of a lung tumor.

CDR3 region: CASSAPSGEDTQYF. CDR3 in DNA: TGTGCCAGCAGCGCACCCAGTGGGGAAGATACGCAGTATTTC. This chain connects TRBV6-1 to TRBJ2-3, with no clear D. The germline CDR1 and CDR2 sequences are MNHNS and SASEGT. The CDR3 runs 14 residues.